The rows below give T cell receptor beta chains drawn from one sample of a study of T cells after yellow fever vaccination. TCRdb re-called the 5' RACE reads with MiXCR, one entry per CDR3 protein. The sample shows fewer than 100,000 distinct CDR3 sequences, approximately 8.4% of them seen only once. The material sequenced was CD8+ T cells not binding an NS4B(214-222) dextramer, sorted from PBMCs, taken less than 16 days after the first yellow fever vaccination. The origin of the receptors is a man between 18 and 35 years old who received the YFV17D yellow fever vaccine. The CDR3 runs from the conserved cysteine through the conserved F or W. A D gene is named only where the DNA matches it firmly. The listing skips clone size in some rows; elsewhere it reads once, few, many or a size class.

V gene	J gene	D gene	clone size	CDR3 DNA	CDR3 protein
TRBV12-3/TRBV12-4	TRBJ2-3	TRBD1	-	TGTGCCAGCAGTTTCGGGACAGGGGCAGATACGCAGTATTTT	CASSFGTGADTQYF
TRBV6-1	TRBJ2-1	-	-	TGTGCCAGCTGGGGCGGACTCTACAATGAGCAGTTCTTC	CASWGGLYNEQFF
TRBV6-1	TRBJ1-2	-	-	TGTGCCACCACGCTGGGGGGCGGCTATGGCTACACCTTC	CATTLGGGYGYTF
TRBV7-2	TRBJ1-3	-	few	TGTGCCAGCAGCTTTCGGGGGGCGACTGGAAACACCATATATTTT	CASSFRGATGNTIYF
TRBV12-3/TRBV12-4	TRBJ1-5	TRBD1	few	TGTGCCAGCAGAGGGGGCGCGGACAATCAGCCCCAGCATTTT	CASRGGADNQPQHF
TRBV6-5	TRBJ2-2	-	-	TGTGCCAGCAGTTACCTAGTTCCCGGGGAGCTGTTTTTT	CASSYLVPGELFF
TRBV5-1	TRBJ1-5	-	medium-sized	TGCGCCAGCAGCTTTACAGGCTCGAGCAATCAGCCCCAGCATTTT	CASSFTGSSNQPQHF
TRBV5-1	TRBJ2-1	TRBD2	-	TGCGCCAGCAGCCCGGGACTAGCGGAGATCTACAATGAGCAGTTCTTC	CASSPGLAEIYNEQFF
TRBV10-2	TRBJ2-1	-	few	TGCGCCAGCAGTGTGGCCCGTGACTACAATGAGCAGTTCTTC	CASSVARDYNEQFF
TRBV4-1	TRBJ2-2	-	-	TGCGCCAGCAGCCAAGATCCGGTATTGTCAGGGTGGTCTGGTTCGGGCACCGGGGAGCTGTTTTTT	CASSQDPVLSGWSGSGTGELFF
TRBV20-1	TRBJ2-3	-	-	TGCAGTGCTAGAGATCGAAGGGAAGTCGGCACAGATACGCAGTATTTT	CSARDRREVGTDTQYF
TRBV5-1	TRBJ1-2	-	-	TGCGCCAGCAGCGTGGGGCTAGCGGCTAACTATGGCTACACCTTC	CASSVGLAANYGYTF
TRBV6-6	TRBJ1-1	-	few	TGTGCCAGCAGTCAGGACAACTATGAAGCTTTCTTT	CASSQDNYEAFF
TRBV2	TRBJ2-1	-	-	TGTGCCAGCATCGGAGGCTCTGGGGCCTACAATGAGCAGTTCTTC	CASIGGSGAYNEQFF
TRBV12-3/TRBV12-4	TRBJ1-1	-	-	TGTGCCAGCAGTCCAACGTTTCCAGGCCCTATGAACACTGAAGCTTTCTTT	CASSPTFPGPMNTEAFF
TRBV19	TRBJ2-2	-	once	TGTGCCAGTAGTATAAAGGGGTCGAACACCGGGGAGCTGTTTTTT	CASSIKGSNTGELFF
TRBV7-9	TRBJ2-5	TRBD2	many	TGTGCCAGCAGCTTTTCGACCGGACTAGCCCGGGAGACCCAGTACTTC	CASSFSTGLARETQYF
TRBV15	TRBJ2-7	-	few	TGTGCCACCAGCAGCGAACTTGGTGGGCTCTACGAGCAGTACTTC	CATSSELGGLYEQYF
TRBV4-2	TRBJ2-7	TRBD1	many	TGTGCCAGCAGCCAAGAGGTCGGGACAGGACCCTACGAGCAGTACTTC	CASSQEVGTGPYEQYF
TRBV4-3	TRBJ1-1	-	-	TGCGCCAGCAGCCAGTCGGAGACAGGGAACACTGAAGCTTTCTTT	CASSQSETGNTEAFF
TRBV4-3	TRBJ2-1	-	many	TGCGCCAGCAGCCAAGTGGGGTTAACCTACAATGAGCAGTTCTTC	CASSQVGLTYNEQFF
TRBV15	TRBJ2-1	-	few	TGTGCCACCAGCAGAGCAAGGGGGAACTACAATGAGCAGTTCTTC	CATSRARGNYNEQFF
TRBV20-1	TRBJ2-3	TRBD2	-	TGCAGTGCTTCCGGACTAGCGGAAGACAGCACAGATACGCAGTATTTT	CSASGLAEDSTDTQYF
TRBV12-3/TRBV12-4	TRBJ1-1	-	few	TGTGCCAGCAGCTCAGGGGAGACTGAAGCTTTCTTT	CASSSGETEAFF
TRBV3-1	TRBJ1-5	-	-	TGTGCCAGCAGCCCCCAGCAATCGAAGGAGCCCCAGCATTTT	CASSPQQSKEPQHF
TRBV7-9	TRBJ1-4	-	-	TGTGCCAGCAGCTCTATCCAGGGAGGAAAGGAAAAACTGTTTTTT	CASSSIQGGKEKLFF
TRBV13	TRBJ1-4	TRBD1	many	TGTGCCAGCAGCCCGTCCCGGGACAGGGAAGGAAATGAAAAACTGTTTTTT	CASSPSRDREGNEKLFF
TRBV20-1	TRBJ1-6	-	many	TGCAGTGCTAGAGGCCACAGGGAGAATTCACCCCTCCACTTT	CSARGHRENSPLHF
TRBV7-2	TRBJ2-7	-	few	TGTGCCAGCAGCTTACCCCTCAATTACGAGCAGTACTTC	CASSLPLNYEQYF
TRBV4-1	TRBJ1-5	-	-	TGCGCCAGCAGCCTTGTAGACGGGAGCAATCAGCCCCAGCATTTT	CASSLVDGSNQPQHF
TRBV29-1	TRBJ2-5	TRBD2	many	TGCAGCGTTGTGGTTTGGCTAGCGGGGTCCCAAGAGACCCAGTACTTC	CSVVVWLAGSQETQYF
TRBV12-3/TRBV12-4	TRBJ1-1	-	few	TGTGCCAGCAGCCCCACCAGGGTGGGCACTGAAGCTTTCTTT	CASSPTRVGTEAFF
TRBV9	TRBJ2-3	TRBD2	few	TGTGCCAGCAGCGCCAGCGGGGGTGGGGCAGATACGCAGTATTTT	CASSASGGGADTQYF
TRBV4-3	TRBJ2-1	TRBD2	many	TGCGCCAGCAGCCAAAGAGGCGGGGGGCGCAACAATGAGCAGTTCTTC	CASSQRGGGRNNEQFF
TRBV4-3	TRBJ1-2	-	-	TGCGCCAGCAGCCAAGTTCAGGGATCGAACTATGGCTACACCTTC	CASSQVQGSNYGYTF
TRBV12-3/TRBV12-4	TRBJ2-7	-	many	TGTGCCAGCAGTTTAGTCAGGGTCTCCTACGAGCAGTACTTC	CASSLVRVSYEQYF
TRBV7-9	TRBJ1-2	-	few	TGTGCCAGCAGCTTCGACCCCAACTATGGCTACACCTTC	CASSFDPNYGYTF
TRBV6-1	TRBJ1-1	-	-	TGTGCCAGCAGCATGGTTCTGAACACTGAAGCTTTCTTT	CASSMVLNTEAFF